One sample yielded the 4 T cell receptor beta chains listed below, sequenced in a study of blood T cell repertoires in COVID-19. Sequencing was performed with immunoSEQ multiplex PCR; in TCRdb, only in-frame clones are kept and a portion is missing. The table records approximately 250,000 clones, 86% of them present only once. Sequenced material: peripheral blood. The receptors derive from a man aged 30 to 45 with active or convalescent COVID-19.

The genes are TRBV18 and TRBJ1-2; TRBD1 agrees at 9 bases. In germline, CDR1 is KGHSH, CDR2 LQKENI. The V segment lost 6 bases and the J segment 8 bases; nucleotides outside the gene matches: 7. The CDR3 is 13 residues long. The CDR3 region has the DNA TGTGCCAGCTCCCAAGGCGACAGGGGGGGCTACACCTTC. Its translation is CASSQGDRGGYTF.

This clone was detected once. The V call is TRBV2, the J call TRBJ1-6, with D possibly being TRBD1 (5 bases). Per the germline V gene, CDR1 is SNHLY and CDR2 is FYNNEI. V was clipped by 2 bases and J by 9 bases, with 11 bases between them. CDR3 size: 14 residues. As DNA, the CDR3 is TGTGCCAGCAGTGAACAGGGTGACGGTTCACCCCTCCACTTT. Amino acid sequence: CASSEQGDGSPLHF.

V usage is TRBV6-2 or TRBV6-3 and J usage is TRBJ2-7, with 8 bases matching TRBD1. CDR1 and CDR2 from the germline V gene are MNHEY and SVGEGT. Losses at the gene ends were 6 bases for V and 4 bases for J; bases not matched to a gene: 23. CDR3 size: 19 residues. CDR3 loop: CASSDPYEQYRGRRYEQYF. DNA for the CDR3: TGTGCCAGCAGCGACCCTTACGAGCAATACAGGGGGAGAAGATACGAGCAGTACTTC.

This chain connects TRBV6-1 to TRBJ2-5, with D maybe TRBD1 (5 bases). Per the germline V gene, CDR1 is MNHNS and CDR2 is SASEGT. CDR3 size: 14 residues. V lost 3 bases to trimming and J lost 3 bases, with 11 bases between them. CDR3 in DNA: TGTGCCAGCAGTGACAGGGTTAGGAAAGAGACCCAGTACTTC. Translated: CASSDRVRKETQYF.